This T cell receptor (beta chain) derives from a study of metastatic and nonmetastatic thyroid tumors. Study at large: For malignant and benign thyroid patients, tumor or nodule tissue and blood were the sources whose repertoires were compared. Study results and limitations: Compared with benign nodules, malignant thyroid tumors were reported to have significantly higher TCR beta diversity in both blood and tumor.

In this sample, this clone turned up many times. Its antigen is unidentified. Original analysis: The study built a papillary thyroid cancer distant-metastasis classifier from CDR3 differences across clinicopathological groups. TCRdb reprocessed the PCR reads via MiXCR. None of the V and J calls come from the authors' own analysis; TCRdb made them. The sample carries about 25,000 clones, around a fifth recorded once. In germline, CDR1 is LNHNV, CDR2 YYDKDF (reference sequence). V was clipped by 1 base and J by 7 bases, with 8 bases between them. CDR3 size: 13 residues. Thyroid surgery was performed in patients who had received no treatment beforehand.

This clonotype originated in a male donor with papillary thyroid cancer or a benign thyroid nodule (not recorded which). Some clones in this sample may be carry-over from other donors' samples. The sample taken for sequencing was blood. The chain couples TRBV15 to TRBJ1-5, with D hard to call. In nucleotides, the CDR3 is TGTGCCACCAGCAGAGGGGTGGGCCAGCCCCAGCATTTT. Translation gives CATSRGVGQPQHF.